This TCR beta chain was obtained from a study of technical replicates of blood from a few donors. This CDR3 is 18 amino acids long. Per the germline V gene, CDR1 is SGHRS and CDR2 is YFSETQ. V dropped 1 base and J dropped 0 bases, with 16 bases sitting between them. Here immunoSEQ multiplex PCR was the method, and the copy in TCRdb shows in-frame clones only, minus some. The profile shows under 95,000 clones, 94% of them singletons. The sequencing input was T cells isolated from PBMCs. The sequence derives from a human donor in good health. This chain links TRBV5-1 with TRBJ2-2, with D possibly TRBD2 on 6 matching bases. The CDR3 nucleotides are TGCGCCAGCAGCTTGCTTCGGGGAGGCTTCGCGAACACCGGGGAGCTGTTTTTT. Translated, it gives CASSLLRGGFANTGELFF.